This entry lists 7 T cell receptor beta chains sequenced from one sample in a study of blood T cells in healthy people across ages. A J-beta primer mix and a sample-barcoded 5' primer were used in a second PCR of about 7 to 12 cycles. MiXCR was run by TCRdb on the 5' RACE reads, yielding one entry per CDR3 protein. The table lists 1.4 million to 1.5 million distinct CDR3 sequences, approximately 42% of them singletons. The sequencing sample was made of blood. These receptors came from a woman between 18 and 29 years old in good health.

In this sample, this clonotype turned up a few times. The genes are TRBV6-1 and TRBJ2-1; 12 positions match TRBD2. This CDR3 has 16 residues. CDR1 is MNHNS, CDR2 SASEGT, per germline. Trimming took 6 bases from V and 3 from J; bases not matched to a gene: 6. The CDR3 here is CASRGLLAGGYNEQFF. Here the CDR3 DNA reads TGTGCCAGCAGGGGATTACTAGCGGGGGGCTACAATGAGCAGTTCTTC.

This chain connects TRBV7-9 to TRBJ2-1; 12 nucleotides align to TRBD2. The DNA end lines up better with TRBJ2-7; the J call may be wrong. The V gene's germline CDR1 is SEHNR and CDR2 FQNEAQ (reference sequence). The length of the CDR3 is 17 residues. The CDR3 loop reads CASSLGGLAGKYNEQYF. CDR3 sequence (DNA): TGTGCCAGCAGCTTAGGAGGACTAGCGGGGAAATACAATGAGCAGTACTTC.

This clonotype was seen just once. Written as DNA, the CDR3 is TGCAGTGCTACTGGGGGCTTATACGAGCAGTACTTC. Translation gives CSATGGLYEQYF. The V and J genes are TRBV20-1 and TRBJ2-7, with a possible D match to TRBD1 (6 bases). The germline V gene encodes CDR1 DFQATT and CDR2 SNEGSKA (reference sequence). Deletions cut 4 bases from V and 4 bases from J, with 11 bases between. CDR3 size: 12 residues.

This clonotype has only a few counts. The V call is TRBV12-3 or TRBV12-4, the J call TRBJ1-1; D remains ambiguous. Trimming removed 3 bases from V and 5 bases from J, with 16 bases in between. CDR3 size: 15 residues. The CDR3 sequence: CASSFLNPRATEAFF. CDR3 nucleotide sequence: TGTGCCAGCAGTTTTCTAAATCCCCGGGCGACTGAAGCTTTCTTT.

The J gene is TRBJ1-1, the V gene TRBV6-5; possibly TRBD1 for D (6 bases). The V gene's germline CDR1 is MNHEY and CDR2 SVGAGI. This CDR3 is 16 amino acids long. V was pared by 0 bases and J by 5 bases, with 16 bases between. The CDR3 region has the DNA TGTGCCAGCAGTTACTCGATTGGTCCTCAGGGGACTGAAGCTTTCTTT. Amino acid sequence: CASSYSIGPQGTEAFF.

This sequence joins TRBV10-3 and TRBJ1-4; no firm D call. The CDR3 loop spans 13 amino acids. V dropped 6 bases and J dropped 0 bases, with 5 bases sitting between them. Per the germline V gene, CDR1 is ENHRY and CDR2 is SYGVKD. CDR3 sequence reads: CAIRNPTNEKLFF. The CDR3, as DNA: TGTGCCATCAGGAATCCAACTAATGAAAAACTGTTTTTT.

The chain employs TRBV20-1 and TRBJ2-7; 7 positions match TRBD1. V lost 3 bases, J lost 3 bases, and 8 bases stayed unmatched. The CDR3 totals 14 residues. CDR1 is DFQATT, CDR2 SNEGSKA, per germline (reference sequence). DNA of the CDR3: TGCAGTGCTAGTACCGGGACAGAGATCTACGAGCAGTACTTC. Translating gives CSASTGTEIYEQYF.